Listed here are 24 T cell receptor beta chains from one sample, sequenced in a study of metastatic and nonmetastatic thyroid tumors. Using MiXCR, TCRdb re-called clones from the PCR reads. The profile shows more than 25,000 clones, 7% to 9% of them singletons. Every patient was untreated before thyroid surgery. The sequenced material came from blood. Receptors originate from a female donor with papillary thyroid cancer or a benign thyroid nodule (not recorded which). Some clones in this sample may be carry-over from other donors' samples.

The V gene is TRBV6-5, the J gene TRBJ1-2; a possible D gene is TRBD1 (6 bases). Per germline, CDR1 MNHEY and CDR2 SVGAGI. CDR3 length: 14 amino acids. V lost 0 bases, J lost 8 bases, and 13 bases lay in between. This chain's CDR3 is CASSYSAVGGGYTF. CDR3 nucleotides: TGTGCCAGCAGTTACTCCGCCGTCGGGGGCGGCTACACCTTC.

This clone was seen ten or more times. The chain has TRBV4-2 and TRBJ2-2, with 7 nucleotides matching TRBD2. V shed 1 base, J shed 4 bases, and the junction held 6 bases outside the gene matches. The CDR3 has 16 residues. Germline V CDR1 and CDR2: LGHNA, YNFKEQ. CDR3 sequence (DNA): TGTGCCAGCAGCCAAGGGCGGCTAGCGGTCACCGGGGAGCTGTTTTTT. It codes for CASSQGRLAVTGELFF.

CDR3 DNA sequence: TGCGCCAGCAGCCACGGGGGATCCTACAATGAGCAGTTCTTC. Translation gives CASSHGGSYNEQFF. The V and J genes are TRBV10-1 and TRBJ2-1; D might be TRBD2 (6 bases). Germline V CDR1 and CDR2: WNHNN, SYGVQD (reference sequence). CDR3 length: 14 amino acids. Trimming cost V 6 bases and J 1 base, with 10 bases left between them.

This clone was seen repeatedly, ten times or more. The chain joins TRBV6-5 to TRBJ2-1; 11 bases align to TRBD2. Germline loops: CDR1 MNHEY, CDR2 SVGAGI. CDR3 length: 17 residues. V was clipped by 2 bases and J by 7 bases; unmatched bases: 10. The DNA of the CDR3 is TGTGCCAGCAGTTACAGGGGGACTAGCGGAATCAGAAATGAGCAGTTCTTC. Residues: CASSYRGTSGIRNEQFF.

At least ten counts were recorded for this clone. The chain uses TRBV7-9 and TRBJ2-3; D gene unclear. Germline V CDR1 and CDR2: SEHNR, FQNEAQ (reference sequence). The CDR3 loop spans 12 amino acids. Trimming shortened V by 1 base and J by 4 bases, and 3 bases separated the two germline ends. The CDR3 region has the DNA TGTGCCAGCAGCTTAGACGCAGATACGCAGTATTTT. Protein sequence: CASSLDADTQYF.

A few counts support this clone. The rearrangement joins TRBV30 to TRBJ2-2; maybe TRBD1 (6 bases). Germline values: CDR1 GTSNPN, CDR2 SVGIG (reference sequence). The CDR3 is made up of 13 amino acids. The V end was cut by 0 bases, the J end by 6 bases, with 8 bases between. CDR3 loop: CAWSVGGSGELFF. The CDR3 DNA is TGTGCCTGGAGTGTAGGGGGATCCGGGGAGCTGTTTTTT.

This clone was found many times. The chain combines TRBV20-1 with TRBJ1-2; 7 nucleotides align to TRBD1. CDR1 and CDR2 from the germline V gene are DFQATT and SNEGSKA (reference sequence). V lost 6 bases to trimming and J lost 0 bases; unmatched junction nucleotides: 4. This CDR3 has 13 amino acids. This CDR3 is CSAPGQSNYGYTF. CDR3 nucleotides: TGCAGTGCGCCGGGACAGTCTAACTATGGCTACACCTTC.

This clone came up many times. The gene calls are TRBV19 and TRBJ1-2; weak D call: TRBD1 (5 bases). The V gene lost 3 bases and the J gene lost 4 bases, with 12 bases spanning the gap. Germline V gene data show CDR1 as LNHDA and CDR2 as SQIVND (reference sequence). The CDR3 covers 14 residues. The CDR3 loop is CASSMAGSSYGYTF. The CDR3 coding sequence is TGTGCCAGTAGTATGGCAGGGAGTTCCTATGGCTACACCTTC.

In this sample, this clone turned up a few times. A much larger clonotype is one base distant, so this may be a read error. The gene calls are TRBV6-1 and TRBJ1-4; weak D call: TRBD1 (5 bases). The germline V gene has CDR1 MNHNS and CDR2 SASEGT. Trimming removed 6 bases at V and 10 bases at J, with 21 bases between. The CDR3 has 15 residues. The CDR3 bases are TGTGCCAGCAGAACCCTTGGGGCGCCTAGTGGAAAACTGTTTTTT. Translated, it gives CASRTLGAPSGKLFF.

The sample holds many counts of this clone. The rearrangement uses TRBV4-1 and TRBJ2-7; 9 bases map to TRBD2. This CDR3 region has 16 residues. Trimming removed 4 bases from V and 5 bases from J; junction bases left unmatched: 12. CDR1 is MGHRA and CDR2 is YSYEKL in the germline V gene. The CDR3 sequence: CASSRKRTSEIHEQYF. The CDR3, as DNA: TGCGCCAGCAGCCGGAAACGGACTAGCGAAATTCACGAGCAGTACTTC.

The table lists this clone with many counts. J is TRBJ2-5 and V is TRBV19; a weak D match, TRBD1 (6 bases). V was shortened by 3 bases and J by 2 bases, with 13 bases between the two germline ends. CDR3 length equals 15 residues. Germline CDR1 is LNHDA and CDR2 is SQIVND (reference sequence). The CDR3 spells CASSIRGMGQETQYF. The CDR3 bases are TGTGCCAGTAGTATCAGGGGAATGGGGCAAGAGACCCAGTACTTC.

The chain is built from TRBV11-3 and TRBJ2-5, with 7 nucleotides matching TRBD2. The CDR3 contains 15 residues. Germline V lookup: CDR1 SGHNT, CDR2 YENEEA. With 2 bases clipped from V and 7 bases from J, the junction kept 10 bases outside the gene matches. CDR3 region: CASSLCPSGGGTQYF. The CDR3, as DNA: TGTGCCAGCAGCTTATGCCCCTCGGGGGGAGGGACCCAGTACTTC.

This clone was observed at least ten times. The CDR3 sequence: CASSRGDSGVAFF. The CDR3 nucleotides are TGCGCCAGCAGCCGAGGGGACAGCGGAGTAGCTTTCTTT. V gene TRBV4-1 combines with J gene TRBJ1-1; 7 bases line up with TRBD1. J lost 10 bases, V lost 4 bases, and 9 bases had no gene match. CDR1 and CDR2 from the germline V gene are MGHRA and YSYEKL. There are 13 residues in the CDR3.

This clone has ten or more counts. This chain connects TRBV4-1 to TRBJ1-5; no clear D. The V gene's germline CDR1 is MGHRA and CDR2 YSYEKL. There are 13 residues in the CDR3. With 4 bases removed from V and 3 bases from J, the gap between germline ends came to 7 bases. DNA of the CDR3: TGCGCCAGCAGCCCAATATACAATCAGCCCCAGCATTTT. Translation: CASSPIYNQPQHF.

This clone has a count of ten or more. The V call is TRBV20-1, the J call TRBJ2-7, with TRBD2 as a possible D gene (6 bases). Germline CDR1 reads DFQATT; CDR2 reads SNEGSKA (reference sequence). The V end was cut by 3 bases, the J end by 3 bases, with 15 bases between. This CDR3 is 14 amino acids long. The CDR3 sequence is CSASSTRGGYEQYF. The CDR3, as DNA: TGCAGTGCTAGCTCGACGCGGGGAGGCTACGAGCAGTACTTC.

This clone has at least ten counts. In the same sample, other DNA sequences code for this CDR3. In DNA, the CDR3 is TGCAGTGCCGCAAATCCTAGAATCCAAGAGACCCAGTACTTC. Encoded protein: CSAANPRIQETQYF. The rearrangement links TRBV20-1 to TRBJ2-5; D is ambiguous. The CDR3 spans 14 residues. V was clipped by 6 bases and J by 1 base, with 15 bases between them. Germline CDR1 DFQATT, CDR2 SNEGSKA (reference sequence).

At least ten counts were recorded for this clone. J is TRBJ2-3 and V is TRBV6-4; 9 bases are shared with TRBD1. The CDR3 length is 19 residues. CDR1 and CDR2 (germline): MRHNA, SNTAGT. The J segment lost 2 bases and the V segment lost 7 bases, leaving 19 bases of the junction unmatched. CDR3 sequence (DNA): TGTGCCAGCAAACTTTACGCCGGGACAGGGTCGTCAGTCACAGATACGCAGTATTTT. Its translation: CASKLYAGTGSSVTDTQYF.

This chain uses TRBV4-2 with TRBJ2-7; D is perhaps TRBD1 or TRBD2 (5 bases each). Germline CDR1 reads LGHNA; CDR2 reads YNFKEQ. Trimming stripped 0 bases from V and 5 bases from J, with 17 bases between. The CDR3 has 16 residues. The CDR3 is CASSQDTRGWQNEQYF. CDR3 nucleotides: TGTGCCAGCAGCCAAGATACTCGGGGCTGGCAGAACGAGCAGTACTTC.

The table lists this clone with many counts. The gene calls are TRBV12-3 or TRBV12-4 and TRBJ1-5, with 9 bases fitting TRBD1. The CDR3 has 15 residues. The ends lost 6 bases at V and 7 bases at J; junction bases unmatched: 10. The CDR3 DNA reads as TGTGCCAGCAGCCGAACAGGGGGCTTGGGACAGCCCCAGCATTTT. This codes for CASSRTGGLGQPQHF.

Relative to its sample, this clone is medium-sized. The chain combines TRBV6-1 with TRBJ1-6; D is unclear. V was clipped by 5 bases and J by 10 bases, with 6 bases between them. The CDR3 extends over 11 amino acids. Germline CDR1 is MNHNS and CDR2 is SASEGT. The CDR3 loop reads CASSQFSPLHF. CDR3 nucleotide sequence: TGTGCCAGCAGTCAGTTCTCACCCCTCCACTTT.

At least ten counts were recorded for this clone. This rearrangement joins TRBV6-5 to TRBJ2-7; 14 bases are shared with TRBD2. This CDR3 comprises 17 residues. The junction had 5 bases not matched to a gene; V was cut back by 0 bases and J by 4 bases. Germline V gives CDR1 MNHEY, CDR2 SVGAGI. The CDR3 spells CASSYSRLAGGRYEQYF. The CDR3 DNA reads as TGTGCCAGCAGTTACTCCAGACTAGCGGGGGGGAGGTACGAGCAGTACTTC.

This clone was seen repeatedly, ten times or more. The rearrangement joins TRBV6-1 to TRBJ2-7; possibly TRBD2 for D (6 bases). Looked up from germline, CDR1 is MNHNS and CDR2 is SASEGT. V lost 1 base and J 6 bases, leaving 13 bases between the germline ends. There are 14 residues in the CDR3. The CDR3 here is CASSEGGTALEQYF. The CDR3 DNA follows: TGTGCCAGCAGTGAAGGCGGGACGGCTCTCGAGCAGTACTTC.

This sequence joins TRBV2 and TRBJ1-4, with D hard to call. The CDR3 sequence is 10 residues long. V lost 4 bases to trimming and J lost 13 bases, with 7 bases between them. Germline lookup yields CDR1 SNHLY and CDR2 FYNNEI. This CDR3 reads CASSGTVLFF. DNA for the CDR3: TGTGCCAGCAGTGGGACGGTACTGTTTTTT.

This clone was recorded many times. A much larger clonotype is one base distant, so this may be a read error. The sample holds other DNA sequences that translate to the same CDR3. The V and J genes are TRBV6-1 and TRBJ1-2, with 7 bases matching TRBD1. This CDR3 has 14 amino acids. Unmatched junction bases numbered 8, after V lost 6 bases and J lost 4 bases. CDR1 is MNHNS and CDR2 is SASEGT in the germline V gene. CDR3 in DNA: TGTGCCAGCAGGCCCGACAGGGCGGGCTATGGCTACACCTTC. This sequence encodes CASRPDRAGYGYTF.